The T cell receptor beta chain described here comes from a study of OX40 agonist ivuxolimab in advanced cancers. For context, the study as a whole: Ivuxolimab, which targeted the costimulatory receptor OX40 (CD134), was an agonistic, fully human IgG2 monoclonal antibody. Intravenous ivuxolimab was administered to patients every 2 weeks at six dose levels: 0.01, 0.1, 0.3, 1.5, 3 and 10 mg/kg. Of the roughly 53 patients in dose escalation, about 20 had hepatocellular carcinoma, some 15 had melanoma, 9 had renal cell carcinoma and 9 had head and neck cancer. In the dose-escalation cohort, 75% to 90% of patients were male, and the mean age was approximately 60 years with a range of about 20 to 80. Patients were allowed to have had prior anti-PD-1, anti-PD-L1 or anti-CTLA-4 therapy, and around two fifths of the dose-escalation patients had been treated with checkpoint inhibitors. Partial responses occurred in three dose-escalation patients: two with cutaneous melanoma and one with hepatocellular carcinoma. Peripheral TCRbeta sequencing was intended to test whether TCR sequence diversity was altered and clonal T-cell expansion was caused by ivuxolimab. The monotherapy dose-escalation portion (N ≈ 50 patients) of the phase I ivuxolimab trial is reported in the paper.

Genomic DNA was isolated from the sorted cells so that the TCRbeta CDR3 region could be sequenced. TCRbeta CDR3 regions were sequenced using the immunoSEQ Assay. The table was pulled from immuneACCESS by TCRdb, which kept in-frame rearrangements only. Such tables lose some clones; where checked, under half of the loss comes from unresolved V genes, and the rest has no known cause. The sample profile shows fewer than 35,000 clones; about four fifths of them were found once. The top ten constitute about 20% of the sample. Study-wide findings and limitations: In the 0.1-3.0 mg/kg groups, partial responders had among the lowest normalized peripheral clonal expansion, particularly in CD8+ T cells. Low levels of normalized T-cell clonal expansion were also seen in some nonresponding patients. At doses from 0.1 to 3.0 mg/kg, clonal expansion was seen in both CD4+ and CD8+ blood T cells between baseline and week 6. On average, CD8+ T cells showed more expanded clones than CD4+ T cells after ivuxolimab. Antigen specificity was not determined for the clonally expanded peripheral T cells.

Regarding this clone: There is no known antigen for this receptor. No base quality information exists; no much larger clone differs at one position.

CDR1 and CDR2, looked up from the germline V gene, are SGHRS and YFSETQ. From V the trimming removes 5 bases and from J it removes 3 bases, while the gene matches leave 4 bases of the junction unaccounted for. From the cysteine up to the phenylalanine, the CDR3 has a length of 13 residues. CDR3 DNA only is kept here, 39 bases in frame from base 1. The trial excluded patients who had a history of autoimmune disease or were on systemic immunosuppression. In every dose cohort, peripheral blood was drawn for TCR sequencing at baseline, cycle 4 day 1, and cycle 7 day 1. The samples were taken from a phase I, first-in-human, multicenter, open-label dose-escalation trial of ivuxolimab. Adults with locally advanced or metastatic melanoma, renal cell, hepatocellular, or head and neck squamous cell carcinoma were enrolled in the trial. Before TCR sequencing, CD4+ T cells and CD8+ T cells were sorted from peripheral blood as separate populations.

The TCR sequence derives from an adult with an advanced solid tumor such as melanoma, head and neck, liver or kidney cancer. The sample consisted of CD4+ or CD8+ T cells sorted from blood, taken in a trial of the OX40 agonist ivuxolimab. Recombination linked TRBV5-1 to TRBJ2-5, with TRBD1 identical over 7 junction bases. The CDR3 region reads CASRAGTEETQYF. In nucleotide form, the sequence is TGCGCCAGCAGAGCCGGGACAGAAGAGACCCAGTACTTC.